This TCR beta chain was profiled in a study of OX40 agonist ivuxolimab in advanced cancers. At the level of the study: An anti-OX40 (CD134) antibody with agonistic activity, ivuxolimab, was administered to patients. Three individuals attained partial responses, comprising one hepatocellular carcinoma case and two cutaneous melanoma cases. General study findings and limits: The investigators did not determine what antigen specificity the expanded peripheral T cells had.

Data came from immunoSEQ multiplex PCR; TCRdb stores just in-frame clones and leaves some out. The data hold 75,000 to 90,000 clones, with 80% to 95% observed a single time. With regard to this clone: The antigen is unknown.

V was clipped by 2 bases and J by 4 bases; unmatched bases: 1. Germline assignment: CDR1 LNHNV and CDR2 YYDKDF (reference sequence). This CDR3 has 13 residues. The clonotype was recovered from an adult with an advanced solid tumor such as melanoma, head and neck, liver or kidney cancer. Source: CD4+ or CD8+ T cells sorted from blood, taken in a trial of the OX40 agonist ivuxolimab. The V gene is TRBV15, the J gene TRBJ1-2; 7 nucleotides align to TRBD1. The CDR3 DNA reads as TGTGCCACCAGCAGACGGGACAGCTATGGCTACACCTTC. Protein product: CATSRRDSYGYTF.